This paragraph reports one T cell receptor beta chain. This record belongs to a study of blood T cell repertoires in COVID-19. Whole-study context: Sites across the United States, Italy and Spain contributed samples from acute and convalescent COVID-19.

Participants were placed into cohorts based on the clinical history they reported. Data came from immunoSEQ multiplex PCR; TCRdb stores just in-frame clones and leaves some out. In the table there are roughly 150,000 clones, around 80% of which are singletons. After removal of 5 bases from V and 8 bases from J, the junction contained 15 bases not matched to a gene. This CDR3 has 16 residues. The V gene's germline CDR1 is SGHTA and CDR2 FQGNSA. The J gene is TRBJ1-2, the V gene TRBV7-2; 9 nucleotides agree with TRBD1. The source is a woman in her forties or fifties who had recovered from COVID-19. The specimen sequenced was PBMCs or T cells enriched from blood (not recorded which). The CDR3 spells CASSPPSRTGAEGYTF. CDR3 nucleotides: TGTGCCAGCAGCCCTCCGTCACGGACAGGGGCGGAGGGCTACACCTTC.